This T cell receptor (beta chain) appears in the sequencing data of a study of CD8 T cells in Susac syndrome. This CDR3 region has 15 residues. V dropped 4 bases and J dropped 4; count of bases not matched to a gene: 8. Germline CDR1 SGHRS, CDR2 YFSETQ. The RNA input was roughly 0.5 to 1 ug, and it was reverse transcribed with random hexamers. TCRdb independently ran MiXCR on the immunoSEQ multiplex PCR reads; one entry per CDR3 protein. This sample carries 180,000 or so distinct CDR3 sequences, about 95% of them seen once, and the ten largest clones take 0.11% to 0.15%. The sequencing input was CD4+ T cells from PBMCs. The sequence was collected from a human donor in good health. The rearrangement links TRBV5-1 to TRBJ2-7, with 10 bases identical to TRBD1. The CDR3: CASSTTGTGVYEQYF. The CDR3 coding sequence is TGCGCCAGCAGCACGACCGGGACAGGGGTATACGAGCAGTACTTC.